This T cell receptor (beta chain) appears in the sequencing data of a study of blood T cell repertoires in COVID-19. Method: immunoSEQ multiplex PCR; TCRdb's copy keeps in-frame clones and lacks some. Of roughly 230,000 clones in the sample, around nine tenths are singletons; the top ten hold around 0.86%. Germline V lookup: CDR1 SEHNR, CDR2 FQNEAQ (reference sequence). The CDR3 is 15 residues long. Trimming removed 5 bases at V and 0 bases at J, with 11 bases between. The sequence came from a man younger than 45 with COVID-19, enrolled during active disease. The chain carries TRBV7-9 and TRBJ1-5; D perhaps matches TRBD1 (6 bases). Source material: peripheral blood. DNA of the CDR3: TGTGCCAGCAGCCCCGGGACACTTAGCAATCAGCCCCAGCATTTT. Protein product: CASSPGTLSNQPQHF.